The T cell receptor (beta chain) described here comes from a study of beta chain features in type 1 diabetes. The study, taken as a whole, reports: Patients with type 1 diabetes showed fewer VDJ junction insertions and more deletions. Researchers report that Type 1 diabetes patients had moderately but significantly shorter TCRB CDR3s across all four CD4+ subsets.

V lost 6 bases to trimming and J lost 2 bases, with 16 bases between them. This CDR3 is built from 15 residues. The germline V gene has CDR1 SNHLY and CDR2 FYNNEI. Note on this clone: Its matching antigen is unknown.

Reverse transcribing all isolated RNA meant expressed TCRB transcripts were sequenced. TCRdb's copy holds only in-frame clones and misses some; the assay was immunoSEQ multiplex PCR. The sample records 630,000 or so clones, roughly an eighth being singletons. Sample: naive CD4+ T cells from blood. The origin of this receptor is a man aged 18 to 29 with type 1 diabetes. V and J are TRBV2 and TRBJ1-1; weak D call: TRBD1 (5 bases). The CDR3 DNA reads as TGTGCCAGCAGGAGGGACCGGGGTGCTAACACTGAAGCTTTCTTT. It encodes CASRRDRGANTEAFF.